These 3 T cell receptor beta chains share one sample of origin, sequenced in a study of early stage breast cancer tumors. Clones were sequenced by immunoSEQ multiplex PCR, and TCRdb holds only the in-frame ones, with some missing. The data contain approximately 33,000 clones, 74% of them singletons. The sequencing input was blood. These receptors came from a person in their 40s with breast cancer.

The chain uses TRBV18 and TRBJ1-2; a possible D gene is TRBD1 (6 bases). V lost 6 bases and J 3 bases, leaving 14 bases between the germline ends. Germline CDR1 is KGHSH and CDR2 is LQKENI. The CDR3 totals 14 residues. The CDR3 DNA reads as TGTGCCAGCTCTCGGGACAATCAGGACTATGGCTACACCTTC. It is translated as CASSRDNQDYGYTF.

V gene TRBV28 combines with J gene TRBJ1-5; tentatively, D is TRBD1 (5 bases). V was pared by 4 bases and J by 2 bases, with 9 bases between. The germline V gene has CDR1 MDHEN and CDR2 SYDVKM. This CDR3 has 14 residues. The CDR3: CASSWMGGNQPQHF. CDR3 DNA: TGTGCCAGCAGTTGGATGGGGGGCAATCAGCCCCAGCATTTT.

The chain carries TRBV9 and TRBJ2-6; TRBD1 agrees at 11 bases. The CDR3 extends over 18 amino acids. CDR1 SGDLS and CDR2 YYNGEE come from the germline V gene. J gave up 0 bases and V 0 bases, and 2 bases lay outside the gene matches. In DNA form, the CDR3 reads TGTGCCAGCAGCGTAGTGGGGACAGGGGGCTCTGGGGCCAACGTCCTGACTTTC. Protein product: CASSVVGTGGSGANVLTF.